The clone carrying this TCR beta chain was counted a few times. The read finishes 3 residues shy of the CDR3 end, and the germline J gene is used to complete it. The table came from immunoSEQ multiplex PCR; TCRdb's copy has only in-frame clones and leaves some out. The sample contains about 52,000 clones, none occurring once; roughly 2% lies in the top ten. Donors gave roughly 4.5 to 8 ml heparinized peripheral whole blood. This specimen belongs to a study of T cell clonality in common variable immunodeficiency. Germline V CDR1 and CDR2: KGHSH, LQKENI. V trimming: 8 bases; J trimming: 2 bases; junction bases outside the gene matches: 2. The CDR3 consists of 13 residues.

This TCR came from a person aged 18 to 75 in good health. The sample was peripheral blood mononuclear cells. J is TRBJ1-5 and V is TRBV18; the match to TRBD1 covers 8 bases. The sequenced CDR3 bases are TGTGCCAGCGGACAGGGAGGCAATCAGCCC. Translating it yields CASGQGGNQP. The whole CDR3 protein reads CASGQGGNQPQHF.